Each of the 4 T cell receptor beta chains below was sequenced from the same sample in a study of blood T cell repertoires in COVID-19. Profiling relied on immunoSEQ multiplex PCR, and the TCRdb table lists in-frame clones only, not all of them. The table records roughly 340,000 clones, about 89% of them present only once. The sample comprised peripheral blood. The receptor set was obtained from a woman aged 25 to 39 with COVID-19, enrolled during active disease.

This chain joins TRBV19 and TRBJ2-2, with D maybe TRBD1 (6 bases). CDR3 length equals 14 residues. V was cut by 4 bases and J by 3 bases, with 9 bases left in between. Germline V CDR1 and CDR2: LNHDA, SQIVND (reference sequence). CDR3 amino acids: CASSTGQYTGELFF. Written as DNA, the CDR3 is TGTGCCAGTAGTACCGGACAGTACACCGGGGAGCTGTTTTTT.

The chain's CDR3 is CASGRSGIYEQYF. The CDR3 DNA is TGTGCCAGCGGCCGCTCCGGGATCTACGAGCAGTACTTC. The rearrangement uses TRBV25-1 and TRBJ2-7; weak D call: TRBD2 (5 bases). V shed 8 bases and J shed 3 bases, with 14 bases lying between them. This CDR3 contains 13 residues. Germline V gene data show CDR1 as MGHDK and CDR2 as SYGVNS.

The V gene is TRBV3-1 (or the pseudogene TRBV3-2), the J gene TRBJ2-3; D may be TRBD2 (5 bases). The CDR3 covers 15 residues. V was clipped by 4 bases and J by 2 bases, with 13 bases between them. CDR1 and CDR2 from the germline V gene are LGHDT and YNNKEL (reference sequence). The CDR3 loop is CASSLVRAVTDTQYF. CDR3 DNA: TGTGCCAGCAGCCTGGTGAGGGCGGTCACAGATACGCAGTATTTT.

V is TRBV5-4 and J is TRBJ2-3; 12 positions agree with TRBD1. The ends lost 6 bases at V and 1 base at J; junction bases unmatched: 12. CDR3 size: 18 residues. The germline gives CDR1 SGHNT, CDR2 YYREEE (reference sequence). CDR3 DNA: TGTGCCAGCACCTCGGGGGGACAGGGGGCGAGGGGCACAGATACGCAGTATTTT. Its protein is CASTSGGQGARGTDTQYF.